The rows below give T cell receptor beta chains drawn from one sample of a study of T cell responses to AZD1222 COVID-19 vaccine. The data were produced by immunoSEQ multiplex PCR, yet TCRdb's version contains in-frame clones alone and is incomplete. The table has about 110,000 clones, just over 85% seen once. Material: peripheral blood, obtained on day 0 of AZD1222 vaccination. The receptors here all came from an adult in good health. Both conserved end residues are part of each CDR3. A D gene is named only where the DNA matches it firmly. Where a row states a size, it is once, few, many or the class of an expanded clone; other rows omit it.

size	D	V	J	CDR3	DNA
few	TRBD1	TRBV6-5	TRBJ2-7	CASSYSGQEIDEQYF	TGTGCCAGCAGTTACTCGGGACAGGAAATAGACGAGCAGTACTTC
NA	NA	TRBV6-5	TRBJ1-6	CASSYETGGDSPLHF	TGTGCCAGCAGTTACGAGACAGGCGGGGATTCACCCCTCCACTTT
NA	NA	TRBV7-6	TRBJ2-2	CASSSPDGYDTGELFF	TGTGCCAGCAGCTCCCCGGACGGGTATGACACCGGGGAGCTGTTTTTT
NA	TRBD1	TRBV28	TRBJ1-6	CASRPRQGFESPLHF	TGTGCCAGCAGACCCCGACAGGGTTTTGAGTCACCCCTCCACTTT
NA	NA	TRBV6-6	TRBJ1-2	CASSYSGRGSGYTF	TGTGCCAGCAGTTACTCTGGGAGGGGAAGTGGCTACACCTTC
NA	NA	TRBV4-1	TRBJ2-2	CASSQVWDGATGELFF	TGCGCCAGCAGCCAAGTTTGGGACGGGGCTACCGGGGAGCTGTTTTTT
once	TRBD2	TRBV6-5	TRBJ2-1	CASTEPASGYNEQFF	TGTGCCAGCACCGAGCCGGCTAGCGGGTACAATGAGCAGTTCTTC
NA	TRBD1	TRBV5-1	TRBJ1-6	CASTYAGGTGKNSPLHF	TGCGCCAGCACCTACGCGGGGGGGACAGGGAAGAATTCACCCCTCCACTTT
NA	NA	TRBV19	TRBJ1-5	CASRTGHGGNQPQHF	TGTGCCAGTAGGACTGGACACGGCGGCAATCAGCCCCAGCATTTT
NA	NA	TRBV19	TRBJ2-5	CASSAVRGPQETQYF	TGTGCCAGTAGCGCAGTACGGGGACCTCAAGAGACCCAGTACTTC
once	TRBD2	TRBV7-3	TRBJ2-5	CASSFGGRLAGSETQYF	TGTGCCAGCAGCTTTGGAGGGAGACTAGCGGGGTCGGAGACCCAGTACTTC
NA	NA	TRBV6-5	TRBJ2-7	CASGPTGTRGEQYF	TGTGCCAGCGGGCCCACCGGGACACGAGGGGAGCAGTACTTC
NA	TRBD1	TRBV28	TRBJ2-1	CASSLRTGESNEQFF	TGTGCCAGCAGTTTAAGGACAGGTGAGAGCAATGAGCAGTTCTTC
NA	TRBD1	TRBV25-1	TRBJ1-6	CASSEYQGVGSPLHF	TGTGCCAGCAGTGAATATCAGGGGGTCGGATCACCCCTCCACTTT
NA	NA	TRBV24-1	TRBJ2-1	CATSDLDRGLEQFF	TGTGCCACCAGTGATTTGGATCGGGGTCTTGAGCAGTTCTTC
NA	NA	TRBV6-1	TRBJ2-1	CASSAQGPTHYNEQFF	TGTGCCAGCAGTGCCCAGGGGCCCACCCACTACAATGAGCAGTTCTTC
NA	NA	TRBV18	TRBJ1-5	CASSPGEDQPQHF	TGTGCCAGCTCACCAGGGGAAGATCAGCCCCAGCATTTT
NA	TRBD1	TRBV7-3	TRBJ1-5	CASSLGQGQPQHF	TGTGCCAGCAGCTTAGGACAGGGACAGCCCCAGCATTTT
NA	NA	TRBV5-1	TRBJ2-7	CASSLLRGQGSEQYF	TGCGCCAGCAGCCTTCTACGGGGGCAGGGGTCCGAGCAGTACTTC
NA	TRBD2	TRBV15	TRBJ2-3	CATSRDEGLAGGGSTDTQYF	TGTGCCACCAGCAGAGATGAGGGACTAGCGGGGGGCGGGAGCACAGATACGCAGTATTTT
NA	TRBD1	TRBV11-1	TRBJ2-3	CASRTGDRLTDTQYF	TGTGCCAGCAGGACTGGGGACAGGCTCACAGATACGCAGTATTTT
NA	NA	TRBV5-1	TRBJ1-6	CASSLVAETNSPLHF	TGCGCCAGCAGCTTGGTCGCGGAGACGAATTCACCCCTCCACTTT
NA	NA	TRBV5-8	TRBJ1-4	CASSLARGTNEKLFF	TGTGCCAGCAGCTTGGCCAGAGGAACTAATGAAAAACTGTTTTTT
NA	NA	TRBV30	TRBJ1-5	CAWSGTGNRQPQHF	TGTGCCTGGAGTGGTACGGGGAATCGACAGCCCCAGCATTTT
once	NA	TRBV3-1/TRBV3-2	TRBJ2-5	CASSQVGETQYF	TGTGCCAGCAGCCAAGTAGGCGAGACCCAGTACTTC
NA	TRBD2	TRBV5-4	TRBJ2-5	CASSLGSSGGSQETQYF	TGTGCCAGCAGCTTGGGGAGTAGCGGGGGGTCCCAAGAGACCCAGTACTTC
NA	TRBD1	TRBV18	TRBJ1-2	CASSPPGQGVDGYTF	TGTGCCAGCTCACCACCGGGACAGGGGGTGGATGGCTACACCTTC
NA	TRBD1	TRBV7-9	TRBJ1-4	CASTQGDATNEKLFF	TGTGCCAGCACCCAGGGGGACGCAACTAATGAAAAACTGTTTTTT
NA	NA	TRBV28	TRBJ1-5	CASSLRGDRQINQPQHF	TGTGCCAGCAGTTTGAGAGGTGACAGGCAGATCAATCAGCCCCAGCATTTT
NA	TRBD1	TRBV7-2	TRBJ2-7	CASSPGQGLYYEQYF	TGTGCCAGCAGCCCCGGACAGGGGCTGTATTACGAGCAGTACTTC
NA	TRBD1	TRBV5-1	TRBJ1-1	CASRTGVNTEAFF	TGCGCCAGCAGGACAGGGGTGAACACTGAAGCTTTCTTT
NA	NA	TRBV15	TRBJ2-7	CATSAAAGPLSSYEQYF	TGTGCCACCAGCGCAGCCGCAGGCCCACTAAGCTCCTACGAGCAGTACTTC
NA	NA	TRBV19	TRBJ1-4	CASTPVGATNEKLFF	TGTGCCAGTACCCCGGTAGGGGCAACTAATGAAAAACTGTTTTTT
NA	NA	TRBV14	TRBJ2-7	CASSQQGPYEQYF	TGTGCCAGCAGCCAACAGGGCCCCTACGAGCAGTACTTC
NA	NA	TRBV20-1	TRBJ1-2	CSAIEGGNYGYTF	TGCAGTGCTATTGAGGGGGGAAACTATGGCTACACCTTC
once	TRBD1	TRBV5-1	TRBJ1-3	CASSWDSHSGNTIYF	TGCGCCAGCAGCTGGGACAGCCACTCTGGAAACACCATATATTTT
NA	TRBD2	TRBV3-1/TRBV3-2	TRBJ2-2	CPSSQLRGGTGTGELFF	TGTCCCAGCAGCCAACTACGGGGGGGGACCGGCACCGGGGAGCTGTTTTTT
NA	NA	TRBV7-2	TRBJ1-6	CASSLVVRANSPLHF	TGTGCCAGCAGCTTAGTCGTCAGAGCCAATTCACCCCTCCACTTT
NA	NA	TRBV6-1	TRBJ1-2	CASSEKDKHYGYTF	TGTGCCAGCAGTGAGAAAGACAAACACTATGGCTACACCTTC
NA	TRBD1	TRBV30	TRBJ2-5	CASAGTDQETQYF	TGTGCCTCCGCCGGGACAGATCAAGAGACCCAGTACTTC
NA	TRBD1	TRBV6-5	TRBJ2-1	CASSRTGGNEQFF	TGTGCCAGCAGCAGGACAGGGGGCAATGAGCAGTTCTTC
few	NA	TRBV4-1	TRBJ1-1	CASTLLTVNTEAFF	TGCGCCAGCACCCTCCTGACGGTGAACACTGAAGCTTTCTTT
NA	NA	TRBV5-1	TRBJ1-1	CASLEGVNTEAFF	TGCGCCAGCCTCGAAGGGGTCAACACTGAAGCTTTCTTT